The 15 T cell receptor beta chains in this list originate from one sample, sequenced in a study of cytomegalovirus exposure and HLA in healthy donors (dated by TCRdb to between 2016 and 2019). Library method: the immunoSEQ multiplex PCR assay. A mixture of 60 forward primers for TCR Vbeta segments and 13 reverse primers for TCR Jbeta segments was used in the multiplex PCR. TCRdb holds this immuneACCESS table with in-frame rearrangements only. Some clones are missing; in checked studies, unresolved V genes explain under half, and the rest has no known cause. The sample records 150,000 to 200,000 clones, about 87% of which are singletons. Approximately 1.5% of the sample comes from the top ten. The sequenced material came from PBMCs. These receptors all stem from a woman aged 18-29 years in good health and CMV-seronegative.

The chain employs TRBV2 and TRBJ1-2, with D tentatively TRBD1 (5 bases). CDR1 and CDR2 (germline): SNHLY, FYNNEI. The CDR3 loop spans 14 amino acids. V gave up 3 bases and J gave up 4 bases, with 12 bases separating them. This chain's CDR3 is CASSEVGRSYGYTF. Here the CDR3 DNA reads TGTGCCAGCAGTGAGGTGGGGCGAAGCTATGGCTACACCTTC.

The chain couples TRBV30 to TRBJ2-7; no firm D call. The CDR3 is 11 amino acids. From germline, CDR1 is GTSNPN and CDR2 SVGIG (reference sequence). Trimming removed 3 bases at V and 4 bases at J, with 7 bases between. CDR3 bases: TGTGCCTGGAGGACTGGTTACGAGCAGTACTTC. Its protein product is CAWRTGYEQYF.

The rearrangement links TRBV7-3 to TRBJ2-7, with TRBD2 matching over 14 bases. This CDR3 region has 16 residues. Trimming cost V 3 bases and J 5 bases; bases outside gene matches: 6. Per germline, CDR1 SGHTA and CDR2 FQGTGA. The CDR3 here is CASSLRGLAGVNEQYF. In DNA, the CDR3 is TGTGCCAGCAGCTTGAGGGGACTAGCGGGAGTGAACGAGCAGTACTTC.

The chain combines TRBV7-8 with TRBJ2-1; 10 nucleotides line up with TRBD2. From germline, CDR1 is SGHVS and CDR2 FQNEAQ. J lost 10 bases, V lost 6 bases, and 15 bases had no gene match. The CDR3 covers 16 residues. CDR3 region: CASRAIAGGGPGEQFF. CDR3 DNA: TGTGCCAGCAGGGCGATAGCGGGAGGTGGCCCAGGGGAGCAGTTCTTC.

The chain joins TRBV7-2 to TRBJ2-1, with 8 nucleotides matching TRBD2. This CDR3 region has 17 residues. In germline, CDR1 is SGHTA, CDR2 FQGNSA. J lost 4 bases, V lost 1 base, and 9 bases had no gene match. CDR3 loop: CASSLDGLAGTYNEQFF. The DNA of the CDR3 is TGTGCCAGCAGCTTAGATGGCCTAGCGGGTACTTACAATGAGCAGTTCTTC.

This clone was seen just once. The chain is built from TRBV11-3 and TRBJ2-7; 12 bases align to TRBD2. The CDR3 sequence is 16 residues long. V was pared by 4 bases and J by 2 bases, with 6 bases of the junction left unmatched. The germline CDR1 and CDR2 sequences are SGHNT and YENEEA. CDR3: CASSSSSSGGAYEQYF. CDR3 DNA sequence: TGTGCCAGCAGCTCCTCTTCTAGCGGGGGGGCCTACGAGCAGTACTTC.

The CDR3, as DNA: TGTGCCAGCAGCTTAGGCCGGGGGGGGCGGACGGAGACCCAGTACTTC. Protein: CASSLGRGGRTETQYF. The chain links TRBV13 to TRBJ2-5, with 8 nucleotides matching TRBD2. Trimming cost V 0 bases and J 5 bases; bases outside gene matches: 8. The germline CDR1 and CDR2 sequences are PRHDT and FYEKMQ (reference sequence). This CDR3 region has 16 residues.

This chain joins TRBV5-1 and TRBJ1-4, with TRBD1 as a possible D gene (6 bases). CDR3 size: 12 residues. V was shortened by 9 bases and J by 5 bases, with 11 bases between the two germline ends. The germline V gene has CDR1 SGHRS and CDR2 YFSETQ. CDR3 bases: TGCGCCACCGACAGGTCAAATGAAAAACTGTTTTTT. Encoded protein: CATDRSNEKLFF.

The chain employs TRBV27 and TRBJ2-1, with D perhaps matching TRBD2 (5 bases). The V end lost 8 bases, the J end lost 7 bases, and 18 bases lay between the germline ends. Germline V gene sequence: CDR1 MNHEY, CDR2 SMNVEV (reference sequence). The CDR3 is made up of 14 amino acids. The CDR3 coding sequence is TGTGCCAGCGCCCGGAGTGGAGGTGTGAATGAGCAGTTCTTC. Amino acids: CASARSGGVNEQFF.

The chain carries TRBV7-2 and TRBJ2-6; tentatively, D is TRBD1 (5 bases). CDR3 length equals 15 residues. V lost 4 bases, J lost 4 bases, and 11 bases lay in between. The germline gives CDR1 SGHTA, CDR2 FQGNSA. CDR3 residues: CASSSPGMGANVLTF. DNA for the CDR3: TGTGCCAGCAGCTCCCCAGGGATGGGGGCCAACGTCCTGACTTTC.

The chain couples TRBV5-1 to TRBJ2-7, with TRBD2 matching over 8 bases. Germline V gives CDR1 SGHRS, CDR2 YFSETQ. V trimming: 0 bases; J trimming: 6 bases; junction bases outside the gene matches: 5. The CDR3 consists of 14 residues. The CDR3 DNA sequence: TGCGCCAGCAGCTTGGCGGGAGGGCCGGGCGAGCAGTACTTC. It yields the protein CASSLAGGPGEQYF.

V and J are TRBV4-1 and TRBJ2-5; tentative D call: TRBD1 (6 bases). This CDR3 is 15 amino acids long. The germline V gene encodes CDR1 MGHRA and CDR2 YSYEKL. Trimming cost V 4 bases and J 4 bases, with 16 bases left between them. The CDR3 reads CASSPGGRGLETQYF. The CDR3 DNA reads as TGCGCCAGCAGCCCTGGGGGCAGAGGCTTAGAGACCCAGTACTTC.

The chain joins TRBV30 to TRBJ2-2, with D possibly TRBD1 on 6 matching bases. Trimming stripped 0 bases from V and 5 bases from J, with 10 bases between. CDR1 is GTSNPN and CDR2 is SVGIG in the germline V gene (reference sequence). This CDR3 spans 14 amino acids. Here the CDR3 DNA reads TGTGCCTGGAGTGTTGTCCAGGGGACCGGGGAGCTGTTTTTT. It translates to CAWSVVQGTGELFF.

The genes are TRBV4-3 and TRBJ2-7; D call uncertain. CDR1 is LGHNA and CDR2 is YSLEER in the germline V gene. Deletions cut 1 base from V and 4 bases from J, with 11 bases between. This CDR3 is built from 14 residues. The CDR3 is CASSQVLAPYEQYF. CDR3 nucleotide sequence: TGCGCCAGCAGCCAAGTGTTAGCTCCGTACGAGCAGTACTTC.

The V and J genes are TRBV29-1 and TRBJ1-2; TRBD1 matches at 8 bases. The CDR3 is 15 amino acids. Trimming cost V 7 bases and J 0 bases; bases outside gene matches: 10. Germline assignment: CDR1 SQVTM and CDR2 ANQGSEA. CDR3 sequence (DNA): TGCAGCGCGGGGACAGGTCCCAACTCTAACTATGGCTACACCTTC. Residues: CSAGTGPNSNYGYTF.